These 2 T cell receptor beta chains originate from one sample sequenced in a study of T cells in Graves' hyperthyroidism and ophthalmopathy (dated 2019 in TCRdb). The library was produced with multiplex PCR. Reads for this sample came from an Illumina HiSeq 2000. The TCR beta CDR3 regions were amplified from the RNA transcripts. The first round of RT-PCR for the TCR CDR3 was performed with the HTBI primer set and the Qiagen OneStep RT-PCR kit. TCRdb trimmed public reads at Q25 via fastp, called clones via MiXCR and kept in-frame beta chains. Entries that share a CDR3 protein sequence are merged under the most common genes and DNA. Present in this sample are fewer than 500,000 distinct CDR3 sequences, 14% to 15% of which were seen just once. Roughly 13% of the sample goes to the ten largest clones. Sample: blood. These TCRs come from a man aged 18 to 29 with Graves' ophthalmopathy.

In regard to this clonotype: This may stem from a read error, because a much larger clone lies one nucleotide away. The V gene is TRBV12-3 or TRBV12-4, the J gene TRBJ2-2; weak D call: TRBD1 (6 bases). CDR3 length equals 16 residues. CDR3 amino acids: CASSLRTGYDTGELSF. In nucleotides, the CDR3 is TGTGCCAGCAGTTTACGTACAGGGTACGACACCGGGGAGCTGTCTTTT.

This clonotype came up many times. V is TRBV11-2 and J is TRBJ1-4; no definite D call. The germline CDR1 and CDR2 sequences are SGHAT and FQNNGV. The CDR3 runs to 11 residues. Trimming cost V 5 bases and J 5 bases, with 3 bases left between them. CDR3 loop: CASSANEKLFF. CDR3 DNA: TGTGCCAGCAGCGCCAATGAAAAACTGTTTTTT.